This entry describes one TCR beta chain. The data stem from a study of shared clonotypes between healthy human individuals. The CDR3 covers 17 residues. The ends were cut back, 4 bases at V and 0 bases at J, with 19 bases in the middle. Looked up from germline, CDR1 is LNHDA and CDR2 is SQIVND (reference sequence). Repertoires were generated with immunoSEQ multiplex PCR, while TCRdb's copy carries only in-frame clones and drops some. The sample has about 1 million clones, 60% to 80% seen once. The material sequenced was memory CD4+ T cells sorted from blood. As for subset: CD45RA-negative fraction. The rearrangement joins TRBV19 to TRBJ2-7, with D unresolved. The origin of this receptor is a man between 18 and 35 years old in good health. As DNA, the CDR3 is TGTGCCAGTAGTACCCAATCAGCGATATCGAGCTCCTACGAGCAGTACTTC. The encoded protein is CASSTQSAISSSYEQYF.